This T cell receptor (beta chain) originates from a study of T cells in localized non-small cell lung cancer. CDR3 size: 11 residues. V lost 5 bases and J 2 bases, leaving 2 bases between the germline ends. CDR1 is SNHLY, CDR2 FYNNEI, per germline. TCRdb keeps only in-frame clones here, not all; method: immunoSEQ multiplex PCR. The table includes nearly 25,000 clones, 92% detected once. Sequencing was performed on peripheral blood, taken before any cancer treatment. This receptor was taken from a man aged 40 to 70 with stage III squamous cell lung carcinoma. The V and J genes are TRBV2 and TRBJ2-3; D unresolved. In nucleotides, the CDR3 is TGTGCCAGCAGTTACACAGATACGCAGTATTTT. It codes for CASSYTDTQYF.